The T cell receptor beta chain described here comes from a study of T cell responses to AZD1222 COVID-19 vaccine. Study findings and constraints: There were repertoire samples only from the period after the peak T cell response. A rise in Spike-specific TCR breadth and depth followed two AZD1222 doses.

The assay was immunoSEQ multiplex PCR, and TCRdb's table has in-frame clones only and misses some. The sample holds about 110,000 clones; approximately 91% are singletons and the top ten take approximately 7.9%. The V gene end was trimmed by 2 bases and the J gene end by 4 bases; junction bases not matched to a gene: 9. Germline CDR1 MNHEY, CDR2 SMNVEV (reference sequence). This CDR3 is 17 amino acids long. Details on this clone: The target antigen is unknown.

The TCR comes from an adult in good health. The V and J genes are TRBV27 and TRBJ2-1; 9 bases agree with TRBD2. Here the sequenced sample was peripheral blood, taken on day 0 of AZD1222 vaccination. This chain's CDR3 is CASSLLGTSGPYNEQFF. The CDR3 region has the DNA TGTGCCAGCAGTTTACTAGGAACTAGCGGGCCATACAATGAGCAGTTCTTC.